The next 16 T cell receptor beta chains were all read from a single sample in a study of vaccination and CD4 T cells after COVID-19. Cultured CD4+ T-cell DNA underwent Oncomine TCR Beta short-read sequencing. TCRdb independently ran MiXCR on the PCR reads; one entry per CDR3 protein. The table shows approximately 14,000 distinct CDR3 sequences, with 51% occurring only once. These receptors have no known antigen. The treatment was: roughly 10-day PBMC culture with coronavirus spike peptide pools or control peptides (ViraFEST assay). Material: CD4+ T cells from blood, cultured in vitro. The receptors originated from a human donor who had recovered from COVID-19.

Only a few counts were recorded for this clonotype. The chain couples TRBV7-3 to TRBJ1-1, with no clear D. Germline loops: CDR1 SGHTA, CDR2 FQGTGA. The CDR3 is 14 residues long. Trimming took off 2 bases at V and 4 bases at J, with 11 bases between the two ends. CDR3 sequence reads: CASSLEGLSTEAFF. The CDR3 DNA is TGTGCCAGCAGCTTAGAAGGTTTATCCACTGAAGCTTTCTTT. Together with reference TRBV7-3 and TRBJ1-1, the CDR3 gives the full variable domain: GAGVSQTPSNKVTEKGKYVELRCDPISGHTALYWYRQSLGQGPEFLIYFQGTGAADDSGLPNDRFFAVRPEGSVSTLKIQRTERGDSAVYLCASSLEGLSTEAFFGQGTRLTVV.

This clonotype was detected only a few times. The CDR3 is CSGKSSGVWQPQHF. In DNA, the CDR3 is TGCAGTGGCAAGTCATCAGGGGTGTGGCAGCCCCAGCATTTT. J is TRBJ1-5 and V is TRBV20-1, with a weak D call TRBD1 (6 bases). This CDR3 has 14 residues. Deletions cut 7 bases from V and 7 bases from J, with 20 bases between. Germline values: CDR1 DFQATT, CDR2 SNEGSKA (reference sequence).

The rearrangement joins TRBV28 to TRBJ1-1, with no clear D. The CDR3 loop spans 13 amino acids. V was trimmed by 5 bases and J by 7 bases, leaving 14 bases between them. Germline V CDR1 and CDR2: MDHEN, SYDVKM. CDR3 DNA: TGTGCCAGCAGTCCTGTCGGCTACTTTGAAGCTTTCTTT. It translates to CASSPVGYFEAFF. Filled out from reference TRBV28 and TRBJ1-1, the complete variable domain reads DVKVTQSSRYLVKRTGEKVFLECVQDMDHENMFWYRQDPGLGLRLIYFSYDVKMKEKGDIPEGYSVSREKKERFSLILESASTNQTSMYLCASSPVGYFEAFFGQGTRLTVV.

On this clonotype itself: Since no conserved phenylalanine or tryptophan closes the CDR3, a read error is the likely cause. This sequence joins TRBV4-3 and TRBJ1-1; D is perhaps TRBD1 (6 bases). Trimming pared 0 bases from V and 7 bases from J, leaving 9 bases between. Germline CDR1 reads LGHNA; CDR2 reads YSLEER. There are 13 residues in the CDR3. The CDR3 loop reads CASSQEPRGEAFL. The DNA for the CDR3 is TGCGCCAGCAGCCAAGAGCCCAGGGGTGAAGCTTTCCTT.

The CDR3 loop reads CSAKDSLSYEQYF. CDR3 nucleotide sequence: TGCAGTGCCAAGGACAGCCTCTCCTACGAGCAGTACTTC. The chain joins TRBV20-1 to TRBJ2-7, with a tentative D call TRBD1 (6 bases). The CDR3 has 13 amino acids. V was clipped by 6 bases and J by 0 bases, with 12 bases between them. Germline values: CDR1 DFQATT, CDR2 SNEGSKA (reference sequence).

The CDR3 nucleotides are TGTGCCTGGAGTGTACGGGGGACATTAAATTCACCCCTCCACTTT. It translates to CAWSVRGTLNSPLHF. V is TRBV30 and J is TRBJ1-6; D may be TRBD1 (6 bases). V shed 0 bases and J shed 7 bases, with 13 bases lying between them. Germline V gene data show CDR1 as GTSNPN and CDR2 as SVGIG (reference sequence). CDR3 length equals 15 residues.

This clonotype was seen more than once but under ten times. The rearrangement joins TRBV20-1 to TRBJ1-4; D gene unclear. The V and J ends lost 5 bases and 8 bases respectively, with 15 bases between them. The germline CDR1 and CDR2 sequences are DFQATT and SNEGSKA (reference sequence). The CDR3 has 13 amino acids. CDR3 DNA sequence: TGCAGTGCTCCCGAGGGTGTAGGGGAAAAACTGTTTTTT. It yields the protein CSAPEGVGEKLFF.

In DNA form, the CDR3 reads TGTGCCAGCAGTTTCTTCTCTGGGGCCAACGTCCTGACTTTC. Amino acid sequence: CASSFFSGANVLTF. The V and J genes are TRBV28 and TRBJ2-6, with D uncertain. The germline V gene has CDR1 MDHEN and CDR2 SYDVKM. The CDR3 is 14 amino acids. Trimming pared 3 bases from V and 0 bases from J, leaving 3 bases between.

This clonotype showed up just a few times. The J gene is TRBJ1-2, the V gene TRBV19; TRBD1 agrees at 7 bases. V shed 3 bases and J 8 bases; nucleotides not matched to a gene: 9. The CDR3 covers 14 residues. Germline CDR1 LNHDA, CDR2 SQIVND (reference sequence). The CDR3 region is CASSMSQGDRGYTF. CDR3 nucleotides: TGTGCCAGTAGTATGAGCCAGGGGGATCGGGGCTACACCTTC.

V is TRBV3-1 and J is TRBJ1-2; TRBD1 matches at 8 bases. This CDR3 is 14 amino acids long. CDR1 is LGHDT and CDR2 is YNNKEL in the germline V gene (reference sequence). The V and J ends lost 1 base and 7 bases, in that order; junction bases with no gene match: 5. The CDR3 DNA reads as TGTGCCAGCAGCCAAGTACAGGGGGGCAGTGGCTACACCTTC. This gives the protein CASSQVQGGSGYTF.

CDR3 in amino acids: CASNPGTRLETQYF. The CDR3 nucleotides read TGTGCCAGCAACCCCGGGACTAGGTTGGAGACCCAGTACTTC. The V call is TRBV7-2, the J call TRBJ2-5; TRBD2 agrees at 8 bases. Per germline, CDR1 SGHTA and CDR2 FQGNSA. CDR3 length: 14 residues. The junction had 9 bases not matched to a gene; V was cut back by 7 bases and J by 5 bases.

This clonotype showed up just a few times. This sequence joins TRBV7-2 and TRBJ2-5; the D is unclear. V lost 3 bases to trimming and J lost 5 bases, with 13 bases between them. Per the germline V gene, CDR1 is SGHTA and CDR2 is FQGNSA. CDR3 length equals 14 residues. In DNA, the CDR3 is TGTGCCAGCAGCTTTACCCGGTCGAAGGAGACCCAGTACTTC. It codes for CASSFTRSKETQYF.

Concerning this clonotype itself: A junction end diverges from the germline sequence, so it may reflect a read error. This sequence joins TRBV5-4 and TRBJ1-2; D ambiguous. The CDR3 has 14 amino acids. Germline V CDR1 and CDR2: SGHNT, YYREEE (reference sequence). CDR3 sequence (DNA): TGTACCAGCAGCCCGGTCGTGGCTAATTATGGCTACACCTTC. It encodes CTSSPVVANYGYTF.

Only a few counts were recorded for this clonotype. V is TRBV4-1 and J is TRBJ1-2; TRBD1 might be the D (6 bases). Germline V gene lookup returns CDR1 MGHRA and CDR2 YSYEKL. The V end was cut by 2 bases, the J end by 6 bases, with 10 bases between. CDR3 size: 13 residues. DNA of the CDR3: TGCGCCAGCAGCCAAAGGGGGGGGGATGGCTACACCTTC. It encodes CASSQRGGDGYTF.

V and J are TRBV28 and TRBJ1-5; D gene uncertain. The CDR3 sequence is 12 residues long. Germline CDR1 and CDR2: MDHEN and SYDVKM. V lost 6 bases, J lost 1 base, and 4 bases lay in between. The CDR3 spells CASRQSNQPQHF. CDR3 sequence (DNA): TGTGCCAGCAGACAGAGCAATCAGCCCCAGCATTTT.

Only a few counts were recorded for this clonotype. J is TRBJ2-2 and V is TRBV27; 9 nucleotides match TRBD1. With 4 bases clipped from V and 6 bases from J, the junction kept 3 bases outside the gene matches. Looked up from germline, CDR1 is MNHEY and CDR2 is SMNVEV (reference sequence). The length of the CDR3 is 14 residues. The CDR3 DNA reads as TGTGCCAGCAGTTCAAACAGGGGGCCCGGGGAGCTGTTTTTT. Protein product: CASSSNRGPGELFF.